The 29 T cell receptor beta chains presented below share a single source sample, sequenced in a study of shared clonotypes between healthy human individuals. Terminally differentiated effector memory CD45RA+ cells were excluded by CCR7 positive selection of CD45RO-negative cells. Profiled with immunoSEQ multiplex PCR; TCRdb holds only in-frame clones, not every one. The profile shows about 820,000 clones, more than 85% of them singletons. Material: naive CD8+ T cells sorted from blood. All receptors come from a young man in good health.

This rearrangement joins TRBV9 to TRBJ2-3; D not certain. This CDR3 region has 13 residues. V was clipped by 0 bases and J by 10 bases, with 12 bases between them. The germline CDR1 and CDR2 sequences are SGDLS and YYNGEE. This chain's CDR3 is CASSVEGQLAQYF. The CDR3 DNA sequence: TGTGCCAGCAGCGTAGAGGGCCAACTGGCGCAGTATTTT.

The V call is TRBV6-1, the J call TRBJ1-5; weak D call: TRBD1 (5 bases). Germline assignment: CDR1 MNHNS and CDR2 SASEGT. CDR3 length: 15 residues. V shed 2 bases and J shed 3 bases, with 11 bases lying between them. The CDR3 here is CASSEIRAVNQPQHF. The CDR3 DNA sequence: TGTGCCAGCAGTGAAATCAGGGCCGTCAATCAGCCCCAGCATTTT.

The chain carries TRBV6-5 and TRBJ1-5; D perhaps matches TRBD1 (6 bases). The germline CDR1 and CDR2 sequences are MNHEY and SVGAGI. Trimming stripped 0 bases from V and 4 bases from J, with 7 bases between. The CDR3 is 14 amino acids. Here the CDR3 DNA reads TGTGCCAGCAGTTACTCGGGGGCGAATCAGCCCCAGCATTTT. This gives the protein CASSYSGANQPQHF.

The chain has TRBV5-6 and TRBJ1-1; D not resolved. The V end was cut by 4 bases, the J end by 2 bases, with 15 bases between. Germline CDR1 and CDR2: SGHDT and YYEEEE. This CDR3 spans 15 amino acids. Here the CDR3 reads CASSPFPMSNTEAFF. As DNA, the CDR3 is TGTGCCAGCAGCCCGTTCCCGATGAGTAACACTGAAGCTTTCTTT.

This chain joins TRBV7-9 and TRBJ1-1; no firm D call. This CDR3 is built from 13 residues. In germline, CDR1 is SEHNR, CDR2 FQNEAQ (reference sequence). With 1 base removed from V and 11 bases from J, the gap between germline ends came to 14 bases. This CDR3 is CASSLGFGPQAFF. The CDR3 DNA reads TGTGCCAGCAGCTTAGGGTTTGGGCCCCAGGCTTTCTTT.

This sequence joins TRBV5-4 and TRBJ2-3; 8 nucleotides line up with TRBD2. CDR3 length equals 16 residues. V dropped 1 base and J dropped 7; count of bases not matched to a gene: 11. Germline CDR1 SGHNT, CDR2 YYREEE (reference sequence). The CDR3 here is CASSLTSSGSGYTQYF. CDR3 in DNA: TGTGCCAGCAGCTTGACGTCTAGCGGGTCGGGTTATACGCAGTATTTT. The variable domain in full, with the rest retrieved from reference TRBV5-4 and TRBJ2-3, is ETGVTQSPTHLIKTRGQQVTLRCSSQSGHNTVSWYQQALGQGPQFIFQYYREEENGRGNFPPRFSGLQFPNYSSELNVNALELDDSALYLCASSLTSSGSGYTQYFGPGTRLTVL.

This clone has a handful of counts. The chain is built from TRBV6-1 and TRBJ2-5; D remains ambiguous. Germline CDR1 reads MNHNS; CDR2 reads SASEGT. V lost 3 bases, J lost 1 base, and 6 bases lay in between. The CDR3 has 13 amino acids. This CDR3 reads CASSDNFQETQYF. In DNA form, the CDR3 reads TGTGCCAGCAGTGACAACTTCCAAGAGACCCAGTACTTC.

This clone was recorded only once. This rearrangement joins TRBV29-1 to TRBJ1-2; D perhaps matches TRBD1 (5 bases). Germline values: CDR1 SQVTM, CDR2 ANQGSEA. Trimming took off 6 bases at V and 0 bases at J, with 11 bases between the two ends. The CDR3 sequence is 13 residues long. This chain's CDR3 is CSVRDETNYGYTF. The CDR3 DNA sequence: TGCAGCGTAAGGGACGAAACTAACTATGGCTACACCTTC.

CDR3 DNA sequence: TGCGCCAGCAGGGGGCTAGCGGGCCACAATGAGCAGTTCTTC. This sequence encodes CASRGLAGHNEQFF. The V and J genes are TRBV4-1 and TRBJ2-1; 8 bases align to TRBD2. The V and J ends lost 6 bases and 5 bases, in that order; junction bases with no gene match: 6. The CDR3 totals 14 residues. The germline gives CDR1 MGHRA, CDR2 YSYEKL.

The V gene is TRBV7-9, the J gene TRBJ1-4, with D perhaps TRBD1 (6 bases). The CDR3 has 14 residues. Per germline, CDR1 SEHNR and CDR2 FQNEAQ (reference sequence). Trimming left V 5 bases short and J 8 bases short, with 15 bases between. CDR3 protein: CASSEAGAGEKLFF. CDR3 nucleotide sequence: TGTGCCAGCAGCGAAGCAGGGGCAGGAGAAAAACTGTTTTTT. Full variable domain (rest looked up from reference TRBV7-9 and TRBJ1-4): DTGVSQNPRHKITKRGQNVTFRCDPISEHNRLYWYRQTLGQGPEFLTYFQNEAQLEKSRLLSDRFSAERPKGSFSTLEIQRTEQGDSAMYLCASSEAGAGEKLFFGSGTQLSVL.

The V and J genes are TRBV4-1 and TRBJ2-7, with a weak D call TRBD1 (5 bases). Germline loops: CDR1 MGHRA, CDR2 YSYEKL. Trimming cost V 3 bases and J 6 bases, with 18 bases left between them. This CDR3 has 15 residues. CDR3 amino acids: CASSHPPAGNVEQYF. As DNA, the CDR3 is TGCGCCAGCAGCCATCCTCCTGCAGGGAACGTCGAGCAGTACTTC.

The chain uses TRBV5-5 and TRBJ2-1; D unclear. Germline V gives CDR1 SGHKS, CDR2 YYEKEE (reference sequence). Trimming removed 4 bases at V and 0 bases at J, with 14 bases between. The length of the CDR3 is 16 residues. CDR3 sequence (DNA): TGTGCCAGCAGCCATCAGGACGGAAGCTCCTACAATGAGCAGTTCTTC. Its translation: CASSHQDGSSYNEQFF.

J is TRBJ2-1 and V is TRBV13; 11 nucleotides align to TRBD2. Unmatched junction bases numbered 8, after V lost 6 bases and J lost 1 base. This CDR3 contains 17 residues. Germline CDR1 PRHDT, CDR2 FYEKMQ (reference sequence). The CDR3 nucleotides read TGTGCCAGCAGTAACGAGGGGACTAGCGGATCCTACAATGAGCAGTTCTTC. It translates to CASSNEGTSGSYNEQFF.

V usage is TRBV7-8 and J usage is TRBJ2-7; TRBD1 is a possible D gene (5 bases). This CDR3 contains 14 residues. Germline V gene data show CDR1 as SGHVS and CDR2 as FQNEAQ. V lost 5 bases to trimming and J lost 2 bases, with 13 bases between them. CDR3 sequence reads: CASSPLDSTYEQYF. The DNA for the CDR3 is TGTGCCAGCAGCCCCCTAGACAGTACCTACGAGCAGTACTTC.

The J gene is TRBJ2-7, the V gene TRBV28; no reliable D call. This CDR3 spans 12 amino acids. The V gene lost 8 bases and the J gene lost 0 bases, with 8 bases spanning the gap. Germline CDR1 MDHEN, CDR2 SYDVKM. CDR3 amino acids: CASGYGSYEQYF. DNA for the CDR3: TGTGCCAGCGGGTACGGCTCCTACGAGCAGTACTTC.

V is TRBV11-2 and J is TRBJ2-3, with D maybe TRBD2 (5 bases). Between the trimmed V and J ends, which lost 1 base and 12 bases, there was a span of 11 bases. Germline V gives CDR1 SGHAT, CDR2 FQNNGV. This CDR3 has 12 amino acids. The CDR3 loop is CASSLGGDKQYF. The CDR3, as DNA: TGTGCCAGCAGCTTAGGGGGAGACAAACAGTATTTT.

V usage is TRBV2 and J usage is TRBJ2-7, with a weak D call TRBD1 (6 bases). Germline lookup yields CDR1 SNHLY and CDR2 FYNNEI. The CDR3 length is 15 residues. The germline V and J ends were trimmed by 6 bases and 0 bases, with 15 bases remaining between them. CDR3 in amino acids: CASRSSYRVSYEQYF. In DNA, the CDR3 is TGTGCCAGCAGGTCCTCCTACAGGGTCTCCTACGAGCAGTACTTC.

This sequence joins TRBV27 and TRBJ2-7; no clear D. Germline lookup yields CDR1 MNHEY and CDR2 SMNVEV (reference sequence). V lost 2 bases and J 2 bases, leaving 10 bases between the germline ends. The CDR3 has 14 amino acids. This chain's CDR3 is CASSLDRQTYEQYF. In DNA, the CDR3 is TGTGCCAGCAGTTTAGACCGGCAAACCTACGAGCAGTACTTC.

This rearrangement joins TRBV14 to TRBJ2-2; 7 bases are shared with TRBD2. The CDR3 is 18 amino acids. Germline V lookup: CDR1 SGHDN, CDR2 FVKESK. V shed 0 bases and J 0 bases; nucleotides not matched to a gene: 7. The CDR3 spells CASSQDRASGANTGELFF. As DNA, the CDR3 is TGTGCCAGCAGCCAAGATCGGGCTAGCGGAGCGAACACCGGGGAGCTGTTTTTT.

The chain recombines TRBV10-2 with TRBJ2-5, with 7 bases that match TRBD2. This CDR3 is built from 16 residues. Germline values: CDR1 WSHSY, CDR2 SAAADI. Trimming removed 2 bases from V and 3 bases from J; junction bases left unmatched: 9. For the CDR3, the DNA is TGCGCCAGCAGTGAGCCGACGCTAGCGGCAGAAGAGACCCAGTACTTC. The encoded protein is CASSEPTLAAEETQYF.

The CDR3 sequence is CASSPELWTEAFF. CDR3 nucleotide sequence: TGCGCCAGCAGCCCCGAATTGTGGACTGAAGCTTTCTTT. This sequence joins TRBV4-3 and TRBJ1-1, with D hard to call. V lost 4 bases to trimming and J lost 5 bases, with 11 bases between them. This CDR3 is 13 amino acids long. Germline V lookup: CDR1 LGHNA, CDR2 YSLEER.

The V gene is TRBV7-9, the J gene TRBJ1-1; the D gene is possibly TRBD1 (5 bases). The CDR3 covers 12 residues. V gave up 3 bases and J gave up 11 bases, with 13 bases separating them. CDR1 and CDR2 (germline): SEHNR, FQNEAQ (reference sequence). The CDR3 nucleotides read TGTGCCAGCAGCTTTTTTGGGGGGTGGGCTTTCTTT. Its translation is CASSFFGGWAFF.

This clone appeared once. This chain joins TRBV7-9 and TRBJ2-3; no clear D. The V gene lost 6 bases and the J gene lost 2 bases, with 9 bases spanning the gap. Per germline, CDR1 SEHNR and CDR2 FQNEAQ (reference sequence). The CDR3 totals 13 residues. CDR3: CASSPNYTDTQYF. CDR3 nucleotides: TGTGCCAGCAGTCCTAACTACACAGATACGCAGTATTTT.

The chain carries TRBV27 and TRBJ2-7, with TRBD2 matching 8 bases. The CDR3 consists of 15 residues. The ends lost 0 bases at V and 2 bases at J; junction bases unmatched: 3. Germline V gives CDR1 MNHEY, CDR2 SMNVEV (reference sequence). CDR3 in amino acids: CASSLSTSGAYEQYF. The CDR3 region has the DNA TGTGCCAGCAGTTTATCTACTAGCGGTGCCTACGAGCAGTACTTC.

This clone was recorded at least ten times. The chain links TRBV28 to TRBJ1-2, with no clear D. The germline V gene encodes CDR1 MDHEN and CDR2 SYDVKM. CDR3 length equals 11 residues. CDR3 DNA sequence: TGTGTAGTGGCCAGAAACTATGGCTACACCTTC. This gives the protein CVVARNYGYTF.

About this clone: Other DNA sequences in the same sample also yield this CDR3. The chain carries TRBV27 and TRBJ2-2, with D perhaps matching TRBD2 (5 bases). V lost 6 bases to trimming and J lost 5 bases, with 13 bases between them. Germline V gene lookup returns CDR1 MNHEY and CDR2 SMNVEV (reference sequence). CDR3 size: 14 residues. CDR3 protein: CASSPRGLTGELFF. The CDR3 nucleotides are TGTGCCAGCAGCCCCCGGGGTTTGACCGGGGAGCTGTTTTTT.

The chain links TRBV19 to TRBJ2-1; D is unclear. CDR3 length: 15 residues. Germline CDR1 and CDR2: LNHDA and SQIVND (reference sequence). Trimming cost V 5 bases and J 4 bases, with 15 bases left between them. The CDR3 sequence is CASSESVFSYNEQFF. The CDR3 DNA sequence: TGTGCCAGTAGTGAATCAGTTTTTTCGTACAATGAGCAGTTCTTC.

This chain links TRBV7-9 with TRBJ2-5, with 10 positions matching TRBD1. This CDR3 is 15 amino acids long. The junction had 8 bases not matched to a gene; V was cut back by 5 bases and J by 5 bases. Germline V gives CDR1 SEHNR, CDR2 FQNEAQ (reference sequence). This chain's CDR3 is CASSHRQGAVETQYF. CDR3 nucleotide sequence: TGTGCCAGCAGCCACCGACAGGGGGCGGTGGAGACCCAGTACTTC. The entire variable domain, with the rest obtained from reference TRBV7-9 and TRBJ2-5, is as follows: DTGVSQNPRHKITKRGQNVTFRCDPISEHNRLYWYRQTLGQGPEFLTYFQNEAQLEKSRLLSDRFSAERPKGSFSTLEIQRTEQGDSAMYLCASSHRQGAVETQYFGPGTRLLVL.

This chain joins TRBV23-1 and TRBJ2-7; D gene unclear. TRBV23-1 belongs to the ORF category, with a function that is uncertain. The CDR3 has 13 amino acids. V gave up 4 bases and J gave up 5 bases, with 12 bases separating them. CDR3 residues: CASSPSPPHEQYF. CDR3 in DNA: TGCGCCAGCAGTCCTTCACCTCCTCACGAGCAGTACTTC.